This paragraph reports one TCR beta chain. Its antigen is unidentified. The repertoire was sequenced with immunoSEQ multiplex PCR; TCRdb's copy has only in-frame clones and lacks some. Of 95,000 to 100,000 clones in the sample, around 72% were seen once. These data belong to a study of fetal regulatory T cell absence and autoimmunity. Study-wide findings and caveats: Oligoclonal TCR enrichment in pancreas over cord blood reached over 100-fold for some clones.

The CDR3 loop spans 16 amino acids. V was shortened by 4 bases and J by 3 bases, with 18 bases between the two germline ends. Germline V gene data show CDR1 as MNHNS and CDR2 as SASEGT. The sequence was obtained from a male donor with IPEX syndrome. Specimen: pancreas tissue. The chain couples TRBV6-1 to TRBJ1-1, with no clear D. The CDR3 DNA reads TGTGCCAGCAGTGTAGGCAGGATAATTCCAGACACTGAAGCTTTCTTT. As protein: CASSVGRIIPDTEAFF.